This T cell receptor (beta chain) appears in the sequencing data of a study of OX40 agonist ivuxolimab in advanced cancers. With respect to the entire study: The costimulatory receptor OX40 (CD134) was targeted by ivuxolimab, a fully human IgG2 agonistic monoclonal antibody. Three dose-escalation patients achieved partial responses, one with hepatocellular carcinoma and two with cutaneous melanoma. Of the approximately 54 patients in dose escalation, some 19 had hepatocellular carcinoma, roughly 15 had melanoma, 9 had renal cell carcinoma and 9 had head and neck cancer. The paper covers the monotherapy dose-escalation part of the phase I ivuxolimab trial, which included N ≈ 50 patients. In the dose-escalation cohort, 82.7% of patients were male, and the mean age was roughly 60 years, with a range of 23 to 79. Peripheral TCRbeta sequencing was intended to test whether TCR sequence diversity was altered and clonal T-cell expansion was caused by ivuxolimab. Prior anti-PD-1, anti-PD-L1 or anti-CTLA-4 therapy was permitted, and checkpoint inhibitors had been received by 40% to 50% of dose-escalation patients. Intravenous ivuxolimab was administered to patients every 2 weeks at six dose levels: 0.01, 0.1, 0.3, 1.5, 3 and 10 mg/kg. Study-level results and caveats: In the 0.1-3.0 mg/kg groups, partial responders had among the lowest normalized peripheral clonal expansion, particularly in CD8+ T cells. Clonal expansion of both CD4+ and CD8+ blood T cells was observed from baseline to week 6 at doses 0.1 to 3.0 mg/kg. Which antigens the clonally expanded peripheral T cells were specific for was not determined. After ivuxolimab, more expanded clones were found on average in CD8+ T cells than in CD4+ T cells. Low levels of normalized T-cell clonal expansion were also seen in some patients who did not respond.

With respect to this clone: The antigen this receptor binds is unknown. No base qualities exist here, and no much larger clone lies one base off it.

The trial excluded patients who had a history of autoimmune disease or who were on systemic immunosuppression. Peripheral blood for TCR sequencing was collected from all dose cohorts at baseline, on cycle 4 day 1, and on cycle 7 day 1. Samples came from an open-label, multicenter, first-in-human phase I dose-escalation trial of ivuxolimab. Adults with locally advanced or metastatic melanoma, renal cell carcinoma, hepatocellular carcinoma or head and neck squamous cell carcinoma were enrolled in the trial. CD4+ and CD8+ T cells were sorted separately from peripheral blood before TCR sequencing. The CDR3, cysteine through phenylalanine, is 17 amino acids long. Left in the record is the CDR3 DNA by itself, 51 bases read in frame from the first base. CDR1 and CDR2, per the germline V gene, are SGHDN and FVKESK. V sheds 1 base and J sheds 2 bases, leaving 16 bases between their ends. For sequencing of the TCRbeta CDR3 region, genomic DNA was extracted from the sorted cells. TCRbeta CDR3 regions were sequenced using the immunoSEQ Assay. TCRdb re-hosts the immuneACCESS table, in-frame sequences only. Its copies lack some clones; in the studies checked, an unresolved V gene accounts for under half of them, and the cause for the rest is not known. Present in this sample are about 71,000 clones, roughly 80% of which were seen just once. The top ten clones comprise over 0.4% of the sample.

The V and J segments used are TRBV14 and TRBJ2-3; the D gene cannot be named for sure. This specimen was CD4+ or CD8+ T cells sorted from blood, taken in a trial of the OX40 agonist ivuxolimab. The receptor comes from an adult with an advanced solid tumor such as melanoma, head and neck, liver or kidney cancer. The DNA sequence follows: TGTGCCAGCAGCCAAGTTCGAGGAAACAGCCTCACAGATACGCAGTATTTT. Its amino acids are CASSQVRGNSLTDTQYF.